This T cell receptor (beta chain) was sequenced during a study of blood T cell repertoires in COVID-19. For the study at large: Samples came from the United States, Italy and Spain, spanning acute and convalescent COVID-19. Nucleic acid was either cDNA or gDNA, and it came from T cells, B-cell-depleted T cells, or PBMCs.

This clone was seen a handful of times. Sequencing used immunoSEQ multiplex PCR; TCRdb keeps in-frame clones, though not all of them. The sample yields 150,000 to 200,000 clones, approximately 86% seen once. Looked up from germline, CDR1 is SGHRS and CDR2 is YFSETQ. The length of the CDR3 is 14 residues. J was trimmed by 6 bases and V by 4 bases; bases with no gene match: 4. The clonotype was recovered from a man aged 35 to 55 with active or convalescent COVID-19. What was sequenced was peripheral blood. The chain uses TRBV5-1 and TRBJ2-2; TRBD1 matches at 9 bases. Here the CDR3 DNA reads TGCGCCAGCAGCGTGGGACAGGGTGCCGGGGAGCTGTTTTTT. It is translated as CASSVGQGAGELFF.